The clone carrying this T cell receptor (beta chain) showed up many times. The antigen is not known. Between the trimmed V and J ends, which lost 9 bases and 2 bases, there was a span of 29 bases. This CDR3 is built from 19 residues. This specimen comes from a study of T cells in Graves' hyperthyroidism and ophthalmopathy. Whole-study results and caveats: For ophthalmopathy, model prediction preceded onset by a median around 7 months. Stable hyperthyroidism and ophthalmopathy were separated using 13 V-J signatures.

There were TCR beta CDR3 regions amplified from RNA transcripts. TCR CDR3 underwent first-round RT-PCR with the HTBI primer set. TCRdb called the multiplex PCR reads again in MiXCR, with one record for every CDR3 protein. Of around 520,000 distinct CDR3 sequences in the sample, roughly an eighth were seen once. The study excluded patients with uncontrolled infection, other autoimmune disease, pregnancy or lactation. A roughly 9.1 ml volume of fresh peripheral blood provided the PBMCs. The rearrangement uses TRBV12-3 or TRBV12-4 and TRBJ2-1; tentatively, D is TRBD1 or TRBD2 (5 bases each). The receptor comes from a woman between 18 and 29 years old with Graves' hyperthyroidism. The sequencing input was blood. CDR3 amino acids: CASHGTGTSRFAAYNEQFF. CDR3 coding DNA: TGTGCCAGTCATGGGACCGGGACCTCCAGGTTTGCGGCCTACAATGAGCAGTTCTTC.